A single T cell receptor (beta chain) is shown here with its context. Generated by immunoSEQ multiplex PCR, the TCRdb table keeps only in-frame clones and is missing some. The sample contains roughly 200,000 clones, around 94% of which appear only once. These data belong to a study of control samples from healthy donors and cancer patients. Germline values: CDR1 MNHEY, CDR2 SVGAGI. With 8 bases removed from V and 3 bases from J, the gap between germline ends came to 15 bases. The CDR3 is 14 amino acids. This chain uses TRBV6-5 with TRBJ2-3; TRBD2 is a possible D gene (5 bases). The receptor was derived from a man in his forties or fifties in good health. Sequenced input: blood. CDR3 residues: CASSGRGRTDTQYF. CDR3 coding DNA: TGTGCCAGCTCAGGTCGGGGTCGGACAGATACGCAGTATTTT.